Listed below are T cell receptor beta chains from one sample, sequenced in a study of control samples from healthy donors and cancer patients. Here immunoSEQ multiplex PCR was the method, and the copy in TCRdb shows in-frame clones only, minus some. The sample includes about 98,000 clones, over 60% of them seen just once. Material: blood. The receptors were gathered from a woman in her twenties or thirties in good health. The CDR3 runs from the conserved cysteine through the conserved F or W. Each record gives: D gene, clone size, J gene, V gene, CDR3 protein, CDR3 DNA. D genes are given only for firm matches. For some rows the clone size is stated as once, few or many, or as a class when expanded; others skip it.

>TRBD2|once|TRBJ2-7|TRBV30
CAWSVSGGAYEQYF
TGTGCCTGGAGTGTATCGGGGGGGGCATACGAGCAGTACTTC
>TRBD1|NA|TRBJ1-2|TRBV9
CASSGPTGEGYTF
TGTGCCAGCAGCGGTCCGACAGGGGAGGGCTACACCTTC
>TRBD2|NA|TRBJ2-5|TRBV10-3
CAISATGLAVQETQYF
TGTGCCATCAGTGCAACGGGACTAGCGGTTCAAGAGACCCAGTACTTC
>TRBD1|once|TRBJ2-7|TRBV19
CASSPGQALSYEQYF
TGTGCCAGTAGTCCGGGACAGGCTCTATCCTACGAGCAGTACTTC
>NA|NA|TRBJ1-4|TRBV5-1
CASSLGGLATNEKLFF
TGCGCCAGCAGCTTGGGAGGGCTAGCAACTAATGAAAAACTGTTTTTT
>NA|NA|TRBJ2-1|TRBV11-3
CASSPSFRGRHNEQFF
TGTGCCAGCAGCCCGTCGTTCCGGGGGCGGCACAATGAGCAGTTCTTC
>NA|many|TRBJ1-5|TRBV2
CASKGQGYQPQHF
TGTGCCAGCAAGGGGCAGGGGTATCAGCCCCAGCATTTT
>NA|once|TRBJ2-7|TRBV19
CASSIAQGPYEQYF
TGTGCCAGTAGTATAGCACAGGGCCCCTACGAGCAGTACTTC
>TRBD1|NA|TRBJ1-4|TRBV24-1
CATSDPRTGRGGKLFF
TGTGCCACCAGTGATCCTAGGACAGGCCGGGGCGGAAAACTGTTTTTT
>NA|NA|TRBJ2-1|TRBV2
CASKGGLLYNEQFF
TGTGCCAGCAAGGGGGGACTACTCTACAATGAGCAGTTCTTC
>NA|NA|TRBJ1-2|TRBV6-2/TRBV6-3
CASSGRGGYTF
TGTGCCAGCAGTGGAAGAGGGGGCTACACCTTC
>TRBD1|few|TRBJ1-2|TRBV4-2
CASSQGRGEYGYTF
TGTGCCAGCAGCCAAGGCAGGGGGGAGTATGGCTACACCTTC
>NA|NA|TRBJ2-2|TRBV3-1/TRBV3-2
CASSQDTPSGLGELFF
TGTGCCAGCAGCCAGGACACCCCGAGCGGGTTAGGGGAGCTGTTTTTT
>NA|NA|TRBJ1-1|TRBV7-6
CASSLGTGTYTEAFF
TGTGCCAGCAGCTTAGGAACCGGGACATACACTGAAGCTTTCTTT